The TCR beta chain described here comes from a study of a mutant IDH1 vaccine in newly diagnosed glioma. Study background: Vaccines were begun 4-6 weeks after radiotherapy alone, or with temozolomide cycles. Week 35 was assigned to visit V12, and week 47 was assigned to visit V13.

Comment on this clone: The antigen is not known.

Sequenced by immunoSEQ multiplex PCR; TCRdb stores in-frame clones only, minus some. The sample consists of tens of thousands of clones, about two thirds of them appearing once. The V and J ends lost 2 bases and 4 bases respectively, with 7 bases between them. The germline V gene has CDR1 SNHLY and CDR2 FYNNEI. The CDR3 runs to 13 residues. Time point in this sample: week 47, end of study. It was 300 ug of mutant IDH1 20-mer peptide that made up each vaccine dose, given with topical imiquimod. The source of this sequence is a man aged 35 to 55 with glioma. Some clones in this sample may be carry-over from other donors' samples. The chain has TRBV2 and TRBJ2-3; no reliable D call. The source material was peripheral blood mononuclear cells (PBMCs), sampled from a glioma patient whose treatment included an IDH1 peptide vaccine. CDR3 sequence: CASSESKADTQYF. Here the CDR3 DNA reads TGTGCCAGCAGTGAATCTAAAGCAGATACGCAGTATTTT.